Below, 22 T cell receptor beta chains from the same sample are listed, as sequenced in a study of blood T cells in healthy people across ages. The use of a sample-barcoded 5' primer and a J-beta primer mix characterized a second PCR of about 6 to 12 cycles. TCRdb reprocessed the 5' RACE reads with MiXCR, giving one entry per CDR3 protein. The data show about 1,600,000 distinct CDR3 sequences, 35% to 45% seen once. Sequenced input: blood. These receptor sequences come from a woman aged 18-29 years in good health.

The chain joins TRBV7-2 to TRBJ1-1, with D unresolved. Per germline, CDR1 SGHTA and CDR2 FQGNSA. The CDR3 sequence is 15 residues long. Trimming pared 5 bases from V and 2 bases from J, leaving 15 bases between. CDR3 amino acids: CASSPSPGHNTEAFF. DNA of the CDR3: TGTGCCAGCAGCCCGTCGCCCGGGCACAACACTGAAGCTTTCTTT.

This sequence joins TRBV5-1 and TRBJ2-3; 7 bases match TRBD1. V was pared by 7 bases and J by 3 bases, with 11 bases of the junction left unmatched. The CDR3 totals 15 residues. Germline V CDR1 and CDR2: SGHRS, YFSETQ. CDR3 coding DNA: TGCGCCAGCCTCAAAACAGCAGGGGGTACAGATACGCAGTATTTT. Amino acids: CASLKTAGGTDTQYF.

The chain couples TRBV10-3 to TRBJ2-2; 8 bases map to TRBD1. This CDR3 has 15 amino acids. Germline CDR1 reads ENHRY; CDR2 reads SYGVKD. V shed 11 bases and J 0 bases; nucleotides not matched to a gene: 8. The CDR3 region is CASGRDRSNTGELFF. CDR3 bases: TGTGCCTCGGGTCGGGACAGGTCGAACACCGGGGAGCTGTTTTTT.

This chain joins TRBV6-2 or TRBV6-3 and TRBJ2-3; a possible D gene is TRBD1 (6 bases). Germline CDR1 is MNHEY and CDR2 is SVGEGT. The CDR3 covers 15 residues. Trimming left V 6 bases short and J 3 bases short, with 16 bases between. The CDR3 loop reads CASRKTGLGTDTQYF. The CDR3 bases are TGTGCCAGCAGAAAAACAGGGTTGGGGACAGATACGCAGTATTTT.

The V and J genes are TRBV4-1 and TRBJ2-3; D not resolved. Trimming removed 6 bases at V and 0 bases at J, with 10 bases between. The germline CDR1 and CDR2 sequences are MGHRA and YSYEKL. There are 14 residues in the CDR3. The CDR3 DNA sequence: TGCGCCAGCAGATCGCACCCTAGCACAGATACGCAGTATTTT. As protein: CASRSHPSTDTQYF.

This clonotype was seen a few times. This chain links TRBV4-2 with TRBJ2-3, with TRBD2 matching over 8 bases. CDR3 length: 16 amino acids. Germline assignment: CDR1 LGHNA and CDR2 YNFKEQ. The V gene end was trimmed by 4 bases and the J gene end by 1 base; junction bases not matched to a gene: 7. This CDR3 reads CASSPSAGGGTDTQYF. The DNA for the CDR3 is TGTGCCAGCAGCCCGAGTGCGGGAGGCGGCACAGATACGCAGTATTTT.

The chain carries TRBV3-1 and TRBJ2-1, with 8 bases that match TRBD1. The CDR3 runs to 13 residues. Germline lookup yields CDR1 LGHDT and CDR2 YNNKEL (reference sequence). The trim removed 9 bases at V and 6 bases at J, leaving 7 bases unmatched. The CDR3 spells CASTTGGRNEQFF. The CDR3 region has the DNA TGTGCCAGTACAACAGGGGGTCGCAATGAGCAGTTCTTC.

The chain uses TRBV4-2 and TRBJ2-1, with D perhaps matching TRBD1 or TRBD2 (6 bases each). Germline values: CDR1 LGHNA, CDR2 YNFKEQ. The V gene lost 0 bases and the J gene lost 8 bases, with 17 bases spanning the gap. The CDR3 consists of 16 residues. This CDR3 is CASSQDQGGAGDEQFF. CDR3 sequence (DNA): TGTGCCAGCAGCCAAGATCAAGGCGGGGCAGGGGATGAGCAGTTCTTC.

The CDR3 DNA reads TGTGCCAGCACCAAACGCGACAGCCCAAGAAGCACAGATACGCAGTATTTT. Translated, it gives CASTKRDSPRSTDTQYF. V usage is TRBV6-2 or TRBV6-3 and J usage is TRBJ2-3, with a tentative D call TRBD1 (5 bases). Germline CDR1 and CDR2: MNHEY and SVGEGT. This CDR3 has 17 residues. V lost 7 bases and J lost 0, with 20 bases in between.

This sequence joins TRBV12-3 or TRBV12-4 and TRBJ1-5; D remains unclear. V gave up 1 base and J gave up 6 bases, with 16 bases separating them. The length of the CDR3 is 16 residues. CDR3 in amino acids: CASSLEVPGRGQPQHF. The CDR3 coding sequence is TGTGCCAGCAGTTTAGAGGTCCCAGGTCGGGGTCAGCCCCAGCATTTT.

In regard to this clonotype: One junction end disagrees with the germline gene, perhaps due to a read error. The chain uses TRBV7-7 and TRBJ2-1, with D tentatively TRBD1 or TRBD2 (5 bases each). This CDR3 has 15 residues. In germline, CDR1 is SSHAT, CDR2 FNYEAQ (reference sequence). In DNA form, the CDR3 reads TGTGCTAGCAGCTTAGATCCGGGACCCCCGAATGAGCAGTTCTTC. Translated: CASSLDPGPPNEQFF.

This chain connects TRBV28 to TRBJ2-7, with D maybe TRBD2 (7 bases). Trimming took 8 bases from V and 2 from J, leaving 22 bases between them. The CDR3 runs to 16 residues. Germline loops: CDR1 MDHEN, CDR2 SYDVKM. The CDR3 DNA reads TGTGCCAGCCGTCCCCCCTACAGGGACTATACCTACGAGCAGTACTTC. Translation gives CASRPPYRDYTYEQYF.

This clonotype has a handful of counts. The V and J genes are TRBV3-1 and TRBJ2-1, with 13 nucleotides matching TRBD2. V was pared by 4 bases and J by 9 bases, with 6 bases of the junction left unmatched. Germline CDR1 and CDR2: LGHDT and YNNKEL (reference sequence). The CDR3 runs to 15 residues. CDR3: CASSRGLAGAVEQFF. The CDR3 DNA sequence: TGTGCCAGCAGCCGCGGACTAGCGGGAGCGGTTGAGCAGTTCTTC.

The CDR3 protein is CASRRVRNEQYF. CDR3 bases: TGTGCCAGCAGGAGGGTAAGAAACGAGCAGTACTTC. J is TRBJ2-7 and V is TRBV6-2 or TRBV6-3, with TRBD2 as a possible D gene (5 bases). CDR1 MNHEY and CDR2 SVGEGT come from the germline V gene. This CDR3 has 12 residues. Between the trimmed V and J ends, which lost 6 bases and 5 bases, there was a span of 11 bases.

Only a few counts were recorded for this clonotype. This chain links TRBV28 with TRBJ2-7, with D perhaps matching TRBD1 (6 bases). The CDR3 totals 14 residues. CDR1 MDHEN and CDR2 SYDVKM come from the germline V gene. The V end lost 2 bases, the J end lost 3 bases, and 11 bases lay between the germline ends. In DNA, the CDR3 is TGTGCCAGCAGTTTAGGTTGGGGGCACTACGAGCAGTACTTC. Translation: CASSLGWGHYEQYF.

V gene TRBV3-1 combines with J gene TRBJ2-7; tentative D call: TRBD1 (6 bases). Trimming pared 5 bases from V and 9 bases from J, leaving 14 bases between. Germline V gene lookup returns CDR1 LGHDT and CDR2 YNNKEL (reference sequence). The CDR3 consists of 12 residues. CDR3 nucleotide sequence: TGTGCCAGCAGCGAGCACAGGGAGTCGCAGTACTTC. Protein product: CASSEHRESQYF.

Of note for this clonotype: A single base separates this from a much larger clone, so it may be a read error. The CDR3 spells CSARDRGAVESTETFF. The CDR3 nucleotides are TGCAGTGCTAGAGACCGGGGGGCGGTTGAATCCACTGAAACTTTCTTT. This chain joins TRBV20-1 and TRBJ1-1, with TRBD1 as a possible D gene (6 bases). Germline lookup yields CDR1 DFQATT and CDR2 SNEGSKA (reference sequence). The CDR3 runs 16 residues.

V and J are TRBV10-3 and TRBJ2-5; perhaps TRBD2 as D (5 bases). TRBJ2-7 matches the DNA end more closely, so the J call is doubtful. The CDR3 spans 13 residues. Germline V CDR1 and CDR2: ENHRY, SYGVKD. The chain's CDR3 is CAVRTATPSEQYF. Here the CDR3 DNA reads TGTGCCGTCCGGACTGCAACCCCCTCCGAGCAGTACTTC.

The CDR3 is CASSFGSVDYGYTF. Written as DNA, the CDR3 is TGTGCCAGCAGCTTTGGATCCGTGGACTATGGCTACACCTTC. This sequence joins TRBV7-9 and TRBJ1-2; D call uncertain. Trimming pared 3 bases from V and 3 bases from J, leaving 11 bases between. The CDR3 is made up of 14 amino acids. From germline, CDR1 is SEHNR and CDR2 FQNEAQ (reference sequence).

This chain connects TRBV28 to TRBJ1-1; 7 bases match TRBD1. Germline CDR1 MDHEN, CDR2 SYDVKM. The V segment lost 5 bases and the J segment 7 bases; nucleotides outside the gene matches: 4. The CDR3 has 12 amino acids. In DNA, the CDR3 is TGTGCCAGCAGTGAACGGGACAGTGAAGCTTTCTTT. Its translation: CASSERDSEAFF.

The chain uses TRBV20-1 and TRBJ2-7; a possible D gene is TRBD1 (7 bases). Looked up from germline, CDR1 is DFQATT and CDR2 is SNEGSKA (reference sequence). The CDR3 length is 14 residues. The V gene lost 6 bases and the J gene lost 2 bases, with 17 bases spanning the gap. The CDR3 sequence is CSALRDSHTYEQYF. The DNA of the CDR3 is TGCAGTGCCCTGCGGGACAGCCATACCTACGAGCAGTACTTC.

This clonotype was observed a few times. V is TRBV11-1 and J is TRBJ1-5; no reliable D call. V lost 5 bases and J 4 bases, leaving 9 bases between the germline ends. CDR1 is SGHAT, CDR2 FQDESV, per germline (reference sequence). The CDR3 extends over 13 amino acids. CDR3 DNA: TGTGCCAGCAGCCCTCCCAGAAATCAGCCCCAGCATTTT. Translated: CASSPPRNQPQHF. The whole variable domain, remainder taken from reference TRBV11-1 and TRBJ1-5, is EAEVAQSPRYKITEKSQAVAFWCDPISGHATLYWYRQILGQGPELLVQFQDESVVDDSQLPKDRFSAERLKGVDSTLKIQPAELGDSAMYLCASSPPRNQPQHFGDGTRLSIL.